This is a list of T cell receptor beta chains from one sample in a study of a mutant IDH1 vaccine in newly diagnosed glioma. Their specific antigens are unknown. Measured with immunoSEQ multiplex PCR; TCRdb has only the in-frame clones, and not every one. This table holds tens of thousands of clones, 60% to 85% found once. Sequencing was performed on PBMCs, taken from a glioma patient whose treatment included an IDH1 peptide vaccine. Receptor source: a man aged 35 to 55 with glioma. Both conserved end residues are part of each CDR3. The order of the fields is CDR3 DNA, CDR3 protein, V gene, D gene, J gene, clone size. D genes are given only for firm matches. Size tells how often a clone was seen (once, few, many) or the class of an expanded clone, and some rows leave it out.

cdr3_nt: TGTGCCAGCAGGGCAGGGGGACACGAGCAGTACTTC
cdr3_aa: CASRAGGHEQYF
v_call: TRBV6-5
d_call: TRBD1
j_call: TRBJ2-7
clone_size: -

cdr3_nt: TGTGCCAGCAGGACTCAGGCAGATACGCAGTATTTT
cdr3_aa: CASRTQADTQYF
v_call: TRBV7-9
d_call: -
j_call: TRBJ2-3
clone_size: few

cdr3_nt: TGTGCCAGCAGCAAGACTGTGCCACAAAGTCGGGCCAACGTCCTGACTTTC
cdr3_aa: CASSKTVPQSRANVLTF
v_call: TRBV7-7
d_call: -
j_call: TRBJ2-6
clone_size: -

cdr3_nt: TGCGCCAGCGGACGGGGGGGAGTCGAGCAGTACTTC
cdr3_aa: CASGRGGVEQYF
v_call: TRBV5-1
d_call: TRBD2
j_call: TRBJ2-7
clone_size: once

cdr3_nt: TGTGCCAGCAGGGAGGCAGCTAATGAAAAACTGTTTTTT
cdr3_aa: CASREAANEKLFF
v_call: TRBV28
d_call: -
j_call: TRBJ1-4
clone_size: -

cdr3_nt: TGTGCCAGCAGTGGGGGACTAGCGGGAGACGAGCAGTACTTC
cdr3_aa: CASSGGLAGDEQYF
v_call: TRBV6-1
d_call: TRBD2
j_call: TRBJ2-7
clone_size: -

cdr3_nt: TGTGCCAGCAGCTTGGGTTTAGCAGGGCGGGCGTCCGCTGGGGCCAACGTCCTGACTTTC
cdr3_aa: CASSLGLAGRASAGANVLTF
v_call: TRBV5-4
d_call: -
j_call: TRBJ2-6
clone_size: -

cdr3_nt: TGTGCCAGCTCACCCTCGGATGGCTACACCTTC
cdr3_aa: CASSPSDGYTF
v_call: TRBV18
d_call: -
j_call: TRBJ1-2
clone_size: once

cdr3_nt: TGTGCCAGCAGTCGGGACAGTAACTATGGCTACACCTTC
cdr3_aa: CASSRDSNYGYTF
v_call: TRBV2
d_call: TRBD1
j_call: TRBJ1-2
clone_size: -

cdr3_nt: TGCAGCGTTGGCGGGGAGACCCAGTACTTC
cdr3_aa: CSVGGETQYF
v_call: TRBV29-1
d_call: -
j_call: TRBJ2-5
clone_size: -

cdr3_nt: TGTGCCAGTAGTCAAGGACTAGCTCTAAACGAGCAGTACTTC
cdr3_aa: CASSQGLALNEQYF
v_call: TRBV19
d_call: TRBD2
j_call: TRBJ2-7
clone_size: -

cdr3_nt: TGTGCCAGCAGCTTGGATAGGGCACAAGAGACCCAGTACTTC
cdr3_aa: CASSLDRAQETQYF
v_call: TRBV5-4
d_call: -
j_call: TRBJ2-5
clone_size: -

cdr3_nt: TGCGCCAGCAGCCAAGTAGGGGACAGGCGACAGCCCCAGCATTTT
cdr3_aa: CASSQVGDRRQPQHF
v_call: TRBV4-1
d_call: TRBD1
j_call: TRBJ1-5
clone_size: few

cdr3_nt: TGTGCCAGCAGTTACAGGAACACTGAAGCTTTCTTT
cdr3_aa: CASSYRNTEAFF
v_call: TRBV6-5
d_call: -
j_call: TRBJ1-1
clone_size: -

cdr3_nt: TGTGCCAGCAGCCAAGAAAGACTAGCGGTGAATGAGCAGTTCTTC
cdr3_aa: CASSQERLAVNEQFF
v_call: TRBV14
d_call: TRBD2
j_call: TRBJ2-1
clone_size: once

cdr3_nt: TGTGCCAGCAGCTTAGCCTCGGGATTCGGGGCCGATGAGCAGTTCTTC
cdr3_aa: CASSLASGFGADEQFF
v_call: TRBV11-3
d_call: -
j_call: TRBJ2-1
clone_size: -

cdr3_nt: TGTGCCAGCAGCCAGGGAATCGGGGTAGACGAGCAGTACTTC
cdr3_aa: CASSQGIGVDEQYF
v_call: TRBV11-2
d_call: -
j_call: TRBJ2-7
clone_size: -

cdr3_nt: TGTGCCAGCAGCTCATCCTCCGCACTAGCCGCGAACACCGGGGAGCTGTTTTTT
cdr3_aa: CASSSSSALAANTGELFF
v_call: TRBV7-9
d_call: -
j_call: TRBJ2-2
clone_size: -

cdr3_nt: TGTGCCAGTAGGATGACTAGCGGGAGCCCCGGGGAGCTGTTTTTT
cdr3_aa: CASRMTSGSPGELFF
v_call: TRBV19
d_call: TRBD2
j_call: TRBJ2-2
clone_size: -

cdr3_nt: TGTGCCAGCAGCTCTCTAGAGCGGGCGAACACCGGGGAGCTGTTTTTT
cdr3_aa: CASSSLERANTGELFF
v_call: TRBV28
d_call: -
j_call: TRBJ2-2
clone_size: -

cdr3_nt: TGTGCCAGCAGCTTAGAGGGAGCCTCTGGAAACACCATATATTTT
cdr3_aa: CASSLEGASGNTIYF
v_call: TRBV7-8
d_call: -
j_call: TRBJ1-3
clone_size: -

cdr3_nt: TGTGCCAGCTCACCGGGAGGGCGGGAGAGGCCCCATGAGCAGTTCTTC
cdr3_aa: CASSPGGRERPHEQFF
v_call: TRBV18
d_call: TRBD2
j_call: TRBJ2-1
clone_size: -

cdr3_nt: TGCGCCAGCAGCCAGAACAGGGTTGTGAACACTGAAGCTTTCTTT
cdr3_aa: CASSQNRVVNTEAFF
v_call: TRBV4-3
d_call: -
j_call: TRBJ1-1
clone_size: -